These 24 T cell receptor beta chains were sequenced from one sample in a study of blood T cell repertoires in COVID-19. Some clones are missing from TCRdb's copy, which holds only in-frame ones; the method was immunoSEQ multiplex PCR. Of under 250,000 clones in the sample, roughly 90% were seen once. What was sequenced was PBMCs or T cells enriched from blood (not recorded which). The source of these receptors is a woman in her 30s with acute COVID-19.

V gene TRBV7-9 combines with J gene TRBJ1-4, with 8 bases aligning to TRBD1. The CDR3 runs 13 residues. V lost 5 bases and J lost 8; bases outside the gene matches: 4. The germline CDR1 and CDR2 sequences are SEHNR and FQNEAQ (reference sequence). The CDR3 is CASSPGGYEKLFF. CDR3 nucleotides: TGTGCCAGCAGCCCAGGGGGCTACGAAAAACTGTTTTTT. Together with reference TRBV7-9 and TRBJ1-4, the CDR3 gives the full variable domain: DTGVSQNPRHKITKRGQNVTFRCDPISEHNRLYWYRQTLGQGPEFLTYFQNEAQLEKSRLLSDRFSAERPKGSFSTLEIQRTEQGDSAMYLCASSPGGYEKLFFGSGTQLSVL.

The CDR3 sequence is CASGLEETSGLLVETQYF. In DNA form, the CDR3 reads TGTGCTAGTGGTTTGGAAGAGACTAGCGGCCTTCTAGTGGAGACCCAGTACTTC. This chain links TRBV12-5 with TRBJ2-5; the match to TRBD2 covers 9 bases. Germline V CDR1 and CDR2: LGHNT, FRNRAP. The CDR3 covers 18 residues. Unmatched junction bases numbered 14, after V lost 1 base and J lost 5 bases.

This clone was detected once. V and J are TRBV6-5 and TRBJ1-2, with a tentative D call TRBD1 (5 bases). CDR1 MNHEY and CDR2 SVGAGI come from the germline V gene. The V end lost 6 bases, the J end lost 0 bases, and 8 bases lay between the germline ends. The CDR3 runs 13 residues. DNA for the CDR3: TGTGCCAGCAGAGGGACTACTAACTATGGCTACACCTTC. Translation gives CASRGTTNYGYTF.

The chain has TRBV12-3 or TRBV12-4 and TRBJ2-5, with D perhaps TRBD2 (6 bases). Between the trimmed V and J ends, which lost 3 bases and 5 bases, there was a span of 7 bases. The CDR3 totals 12 residues. The CDR3 DNA reads TGTGCCAGCAGTTTTGGGGGGGAGACCCAGTACTTC. Its protein is CASSFGGETQYF.

V gene TRBV12-1 combines with J gene TRBJ1-6; TRBD1, the table's D call, was not compared with the DNA. TRBV12-1 is marked as a pseudogene. The CDR3 loop spans 17 amino acids. For the CDR3, the DNA is TGTGCCAGCAGCTTCGGACAGGAAGGGTCCTATAATTCACCCCTCCACTTT. The encoded protein is CASSFGQEGSYNSPLHF.

This sequence joins TRBV7-9 and TRBJ2-7; D gene uncertain. CDR1 SEHNR and CDR2 FQNEAQ come from the germline V gene (reference sequence). Trimming shortened V by 1 base and J by 3 bases, and 10 bases separated the two germline ends. The CDR3 is 14 amino acids. This CDR3 is CASSLGATGYEQYF. The CDR3 DNA reads TGTGCCAGCAGCTTAGGGGCCACCGGCTACGAGCAGTACTTC.

The V call is TRBV6-5, the J call TRBJ2-2, with TRBD1 matching 7 bases. After removal of 5 bases from V and 5 bases from J, the junction contained 8 bases not matched to a gene. The CDR3 runs 15 residues. From germline, CDR1 is MNHEY and CDR2 SVGAGI. CDR3 sequence reads: CASSPRTGGTGELFF. In nucleotides, the CDR3 is TGTGCCAGCAGTCCCCGGACAGGAGGAACCGGGGAGCTGTTTTTT.

The gene calls are TRBV6-5 and TRBJ1-5; 7 bases agree with TRBD1. V lost 8 bases, J lost 6 bases, and 10 bases stayed unmatched. Per germline, CDR1 MNHEY and CDR2 SVGAGI. The CDR3 is made up of 14 amino acids. The CDR3 sequence is CASAPRQGRQPQHF. The DNA of the CDR3 is TGTGCCAGCGCCCCGCGACAGGGTCGTCAGCCCCAGCATTTT.

In its sample, this clone was seen once. DNA for the CDR3: TGTGCCTGGAGGCGGGGACTAGCGGGGACCTACGAGCAGTACTTC. This encodes CAWRRGLAGTYEQYF. The genes are TRBV30 and TRBJ2-7; TRBD2 matches at 13 bases. Trimming at V came to 3 bases and at J to 2 bases, leaving 4 bases not matched to a gene. The CDR3 consists of 15 residues. Germline-derived CDR1 and CDR2 are GTSNPN and SVGIG (reference sequence).

The chain carries TRBV7-2 and TRBJ2-3, with TRBD2 matching 9 bases. Germline V gene data show CDR1 as SGHTA and CDR2 as FQGNSA. Trimming removed 1 base from V and 5 bases from J; junction bases left unmatched: 13. The CDR3 totals 18 residues. Here the CDR3 DNA reads TGTGCCAGCAGCTTAGGTTTTGGCGGGGGGGCTGGTTTAGATACGCAGTATTTT. Amino acids: CASSLGFGGGAGLDTQYF.

The V call is TRBV29-1, the J call TRBJ1-5, with a possible D match to TRBD1 (5 bases). Per germline, CDR1 SQVTM and CDR2 ANQGSEA. CDR3 length equals 14 residues. V was clipped by 4 bases and J by 6 bases, with 16 bases between them. CDR3: CSVAEARGSQPQHF. The CDR3 region has the DNA TGCAGCGTTGCGGAGGCGCGGGGGAGTCAGCCCCAGCATTTT.

This rearrangement joins TRBV13 to TRBJ1-1; 8 nucleotides match TRBD1. Germline CDR1 is PRHDT and CDR2 is FYEKMQ (reference sequence). V shed 3 bases and J 5 bases; nucleotides not matched to a gene: 5. CDR3 length: 14 residues. CDR3 sequence reads: CASSLNRGDTEAFF. The DNA for the CDR3 is TGTGCCAGCAGCTTGAACAGGGGGGATACTGAAGCTTTCTTT.

The V gene is TRBV19, the J gene TRBJ2-3, with 9 bases lining up with TRBD2. This CDR3 spans 14 amino acids. V lost 5 bases to trimming and J lost 4 bases; unmatched junction nucleotides: 4. Per germline, CDR1 LNHDA and CDR2 SQIVND (reference sequence). CDR3 nucleotide sequence: TGTGCCAGTAGTGCTGGCGGGGGGGCAGATACGCAGTATTTT. Translated, it gives CASSAGGGADTQYF.

This clone has just one count. Mismatch with germline at one junction end may stem from a read error. The rearrangement uses TRBV6-1 and TRBJ1-4; D call uncertain. The CDR3 is 13 residues long. Looked up from germline, CDR1 is MNHNS and CDR2 is SASEGT. This CDR3 is CASREGLEEKLFF. CDR3 in DNA: TGTGCCAGCAGAGAAGGACTAGAGGAAAAACTGTTTTTT.

V and J are TRBV2 and TRBJ1-5; D not resolved. Trimming shortened V by 1 base and J by 7 bases, and 8 bases separated the two germline ends. Germline V gene lookup returns CDR1 SNHLY and CDR2 FYNNEI. This CDR3 region has 13 residues. CDR3 DNA: TGTGCCAGCAGTGAAGGCGGCCTCCAGCCCCAGCATTTT. It codes for CASSEGGLQPQHF.

The chain couples TRBV19 to TRBJ2-1, with TRBD2 identical over 12 bases. V was clipped by 7 bases and J by 6 bases; unmatched bases: 1. Germline CDR1 and CDR2: LNHDA and SQIVND (reference sequence). The CDR3 loop spans 13 amino acids. The CDR3 coding sequence is TGTGCCAGTACACTAGCGGGGGGCAATGAGCAGTTCTTC. Translation gives CASTLAGGNEQFF.

The V gene is TRBV2, the J gene TRBJ2-5; D not certain. CDR3 length equals 13 residues. In germline, CDR1 is SNHLY, CDR2 FYNNEI. Trimming stripped 6 bases from V and 1 base from J, with 9 bases between. CDR3 nucleotide sequence: TGTGCCAGCAGCACGACATTCCAAGAGACCCAGTACTTC. Translating gives CASSTTFQETQYF.

The V call is TRBV4-1, the J call TRBJ1-4; D gene uncertain. The V end lost 3 bases, the J end lost 8 bases, and 10 bases lay between the germline ends. The CDR3 is 13 residues long. Germline V gene data show CDR1 as MGHRA and CDR2 as YSYEKL. The CDR3 spells CASSQTGGEKLFF. The CDR3 bases are TGCGCCAGCAGCCAGACTGGAGGCGAAAAACTGTTTTTT.

This clone was recorded only once. The chain is built from TRBV7-2 and TRBJ2-7; D is possibly TRBD2 (6 bases). CDR3 length equals 16 residues. V was cut by 1 base and J by 4 bases, with 17 bases left in between. Germline V gene sequence: CDR1 SGHTA, CDR2 FQGNSA. CDR3 coding DNA: TGTGCCAGCAGCTTAGATCGGATACTAGCTCCATACGAGCAGTACTTC. Translated, it gives CASSLDRILAPYEQYF.

The chain recombines TRBV7-2 with TRBJ2-7, with D possibly TRBD2 on 6 matching bases. The germline V and J ends were trimmed by 2 bases and 2 bases, with 13 bases remaining between them. Germline V gene lookup returns CDR1 SGHTA and CDR2 FQGNSA. The CDR3 has 15 amino acids. For the CDR3, the DNA is TGTGCCAGCAGCTTAAGGGGAGGTAGACCCTACGAGCAGTACTTC. Translated, it gives CASSLRGGRPYEQYF.

The chain employs TRBV19 and TRBJ2-5; 8 nucleotides line up with TRBD1. Germline-derived CDR1 and CDR2 are LNHDA and SQIVND (reference sequence). V gave up 6 bases and J gave up 3 bases; unmatched junction bases: 0. There are 12 residues in the CDR3. The CDR3 coding sequence is TGTGCCAGTAGGGACAGGGAAGAGACCCAGTACTTC. This encodes CASRDREETQYF.

The chain combines TRBV14 with TRBJ1-6, with D unresolved. The CDR3 length is 15 residues. The V end was cut by 0 bases, the J end by 7 bases, with 10 bases between. CDR1 is SGHDN, CDR2 FVKESK, per germline. The CDR3 bases are TGTGCCAGCAGCCAAGATCTGGCTCAGAATTCACCCCTCCACTTT. Its protein product is CASSQDLAQNSPLHF.

This chain uses TRBV5-1 with TRBJ1-6, with unresolved D. The CDR3 consists of 16 residues. Looked up from germline, CDR1 is SGHRS and CDR2 is YFSETQ. Trimming took 0 bases from V and 0 from J, leaving 7 bases between them. The CDR3 sequence: CASSLGASSYNSPLHF. The CDR3 DNA reads TGCGCCAGCAGCTTGGGGGCCAGCTCCTATAATTCACCCCTCCACTTT.

The rearrangement joins TRBV11-3 to TRBJ2-2; D call uncertain. CDR3 size: 14 residues. Trimming removed 0 bases from V and 5 bases from J, with 7 bases in between. CDR1 is SGHNT, CDR2 YENEEA, per germline. DNA for the CDR3: TGTGCCAGCAGCTTAGACGGAGAGACCGGGGAGCTGTTTTTT. Translation gives CASSLDGETGELFF.